The present T cell receptor (beta chain) was sequenced within a study of blood T cells in healthy people across ages. Alongside a J-beta primer mix, a sample-barcoded 5' primer served in a second PCR lasting roughly 7 to 11 cycles. TCRdb re-analysed the 5' RACE reads in MiXCR, keeping a single row per CDR3 protein. In the table there are 730,000 or so distinct CDR3 sequences, around 46% of which are singletons. Germline CDR1 MNHEY, CDR2 SVGEGT. This CDR3 comprises 12 residues. Trimming shortened V by 6 bases and J by 9 bases, and 15 bases separated the two germline ends. This TCR derives from a woman aged 55-69 years in good health. The gene calls are TRBV6-2 or TRBV6-3 and TRBJ2-7; unclear D gene. Sample: blood. CDR3 bases: TGTGCCAGCAGCCACAGCGCGCCGGGGCAGTACTTC. Translating it yields CASSHSAPGQYF.